The 18 T cell receptor beta chains presented below share a single source sample, sequenced in a study of cytomegalovirus exposure and HLA in healthy donors. Generated by immunoSEQ multiplex PCR, the TCRdb table keeps only in-frame clones and is missing some. The sample lists fewer than 400,000 clones; roughly 85% were seen once. Sequencing was done on a sample of PBMCs. The receptors were sampled from a woman aged 18-29 years in good health and CMV-seronegative.

This chain joins TRBV5-1 and TRBJ2-2; 9 bases fit TRBD2. This CDR3 is 14 amino acids long. Trimming at V came to 4 bases and at J to 5 bases, leaving 3 bases not matched to a gene. Germline V lookup: CDR1 SGHRS, CDR2 YFSETQ. The CDR3 nucleotides read TGCGCCAGCAGCGCGGGACTAGCTACCGGGGAGCTGTTTTTT. Its protein product is CASSAGLATGELFF.

The chain has TRBV2 and TRBJ2-7; perhaps TRBD2 as D (5 bases). The V and J ends lost 10 bases and 2 bases respectively, with 24 bases between them. Germline lookup yields CDR1 SNHLY and CDR2 FYNNEI. This CDR3 has 16 amino acids. The chain's CDR3 is CATKGIGRGSPYEQYF. CDR3 sequence (DNA): TGTGCCACAAAGGGCATAGGGAGAGGAAGCCCCTACGAGCAGTACTTC.

V usage is TRBV5-4 and J usage is TRBJ2-3; D call uncertain. CDR3 length: 14 residues. V was shortened by 4 bases and J by 1 base, with 10 bases between the two germline ends. Germline V gene data show CDR1 as SGHNT and CDR2 as YYREEE (reference sequence). In DNA form, the CDR3 reads TGTGCCAGCAGCCCCACCCGGGGCACAGATACGCAGTATTTT. Translating it yields CASSPTRGTDTQYF.

The chain links TRBV28 to TRBJ2-7; 8 bases are shared with TRBD2. Germline lookup yields CDR1 MDHEN and CDR2 SYDVKM. Trimming cost V 7 bases and J 5 bases; bases outside gene matches: 13. This CDR3 has 15 residues. As DNA, the CDR3 is TGTGCCAGCACCCCCGCAACGGGAGGGAGCGACGAGCAGTACTTC. Translated, it gives CASTPATGGSDEQYF.

The chain links TRBV13 to TRBJ2-1; 7 bases line up with TRBD2. With V trimmed by 6 bases and J by 5 bases, 4 bases remained unmatched. Germline V gene lookup returns CDR1 PRHDT and CDR2 FYEKMQ (reference sequence). This CDR3 is built from 13 residues. CDR3 residues: CASREGLNNEQFF. CDR3 DNA: TGTGCCAGCAGAGAGGGACTAAACAATGAGCAGTTCTTC.

This chain joins TRBV5-1 and TRBJ2-7; 7 bases are shared with TRBD1. This CDR3 has 17 amino acids. CDR1 SGHRS and CDR2 YFSETQ come from the germline V gene. Germline trimming cut 2 bases from V and 7 bases from J; bases unmatched to any gene: 18. The CDR3 bases are TGCGCCAGCAGCTTTGGGTTCAGGGGACAGACGACGGTGGAGCAGTACTTC. Protein product: CASSFGFRGQTTVEQYF. Looking up the rest from reference TRBV5-1 and TRBJ2-7 gives the full variable domain: KAGVTQTPRYLIKTRGQQVTLSCSPISGHRSVSWYQQTPGQGLQFLFEYFSETQRNKGNFPGRFSGRQFSNSRSEMNVSTLELGDSALYLCASSFGFRGQTTVEQYFGPGTRLTVT.

CDR3 sequence reads: CASSGTSQETQYF. CDR3 nucleotide sequence: TGTGCCAGCAGCGGGACTAGCCAAGAGACCCAGTACTTC. This chain connects TRBV9 to TRBJ2-5, with 7 bases aligning to TRBD2. After removal of 3 bases from V and 1 base from J, the junction contained 0 bases not matched to a gene. The CDR3 spans 13 residues. CDR1 and CDR2 (germline): SGDLS, YYNGEE.

This rearrangement joins TRBV2 to TRBJ1-1; D call uncertain. Trimming removed 6 bases at V and 6 bases at J, with 8 bases between. Germline CDR1 reads SNHLY; CDR2 reads FYNNEI. The CDR3 runs 11 residues. The CDR3 sequence is CASRPEAEAFF. CDR3 nucleotides: TGTGCCAGCAGGCCAGAAGCTGAAGCTTTCTTT. The whole variable domain, remainder taken from reference TRBV2 and TRBJ1-1, is EPEVTQTPSHQVTQMGQEVILRCVPISNHLYFYWYRQILGQKVEFLVSFYNNEISEKSEIFDDQFSVERPDGSNFTLKIRSTKLEDSAMYFCASRPEAEAFFGQGTRLTVV.

A note on this clone: This sample also contains other DNA sequences that code for the same CDR3. The chain uses TRBV9 and TRBJ2-1; 8 bases are shared with TRBD2. The junction had 4 bases not matched to a gene; V was cut back by 5 bases and J by 0 bases. CDR3 size: 15 residues. Germline loops: CDR1 SGDLS, CDR2 YYNGEE. The CDR3 DNA is TGTGCCAGCAGTGCTAGCGGGCTCTCCTACAATGAGCAGTTCTTC. It codes for CASSASGLSYNEQFF.

In this sample, this clone turned up once. The rearrangement links TRBV7-2 to TRBJ2-7; TRBD2 matches 7 bases. The CDR3 consists of 14 residues. The J segment lost 7 bases and the V segment lost 5 bases, leaving 11 bases of the junction unmatched. CDR1 is SGHTA and CDR2 is FQGNSA in the germline V gene. CDR3: CASSPIGGFGEQYF. The CDR3 coding sequence is TGTGCCAGCAGCCCCATCGGGGGGTTCGGTGAGCAGTACTTC.

The CDR3 DNA reads TGTGCCAGCAGCCTCGGGAGCAGTAGGTACTTC. Translated: CASSLGSSRYF. The chain employs TRBV7-2 and TRBJ2-7, with TRBD2 as a possible D gene (6 bases). Between the trimmed V and J ends, which lost 5 bases and 12 bases, there was a span of 14 bases. Germline CDR1 is SGHTA and CDR2 is FQGNSA. This CDR3 has 11 amino acids.

The CDR3 reads CASSPGGGNTEAFF. The CDR3 coding sequence is TGCGCCAGCAGCCCTGGAGGAGGGAACACTGAAGCTTTCTTT. The chain combines TRBV5-1 with TRBJ1-1, with no clear D. The V end lost 4 bases, the J end lost 1 base, and 11 bases lay between the germline ends. CDR3 size: 14 residues. Germline V lookup: CDR1 SGHRS, CDR2 YFSETQ.

This chain links TRBV27 with TRBJ2-5, with D possibly being TRBD2 (5 bases). CDR1 is MNHEY and CDR2 is SMNVEV in the germline V gene (reference sequence). The V end lost 8 bases, the J end lost 7 bases, and 14 bases lay between the germline ends. The length of the CDR3 is 12 residues. The DNA of the CDR3 is TGTGCCAGCGGCCCGGGGATGGTGACCCAGTACTTC. Translating gives CASGPGMVTQYF.

The genes are TRBV25-1 and TRBJ1-2, with D perhaps matching TRBD1 (5 bases). The germline V gene has CDR1 MGHDK and CDR2 SYGVNS. The CDR3 is made up of 17 amino acids. Trimming stripped 3 bases from V and 5 bases from J, with 22 bases between. The CDR3 reads CASSEFSSGQGWYGYTF. The CDR3 DNA follows: TGTGCCAGCAGTGAGTTCTCGAGTGGGCAGGGCTGGTATGGCTACACCTTC.

This clone was observed once. This chain uses TRBV5-6 with TRBJ2-1; D not resolved. Trimming removed 4 bases from V and 6 bases from J, with 8 bases in between. Germline CDR1 SGHDT, CDR2 YYEEEE. CDR3 size: 12 residues. The CDR3 reads CASSPYTNEQFF. Written as DNA, the CDR3 is TGTGCCAGCAGCCCATACACCAATGAGCAGTTCTTC.

This clone was detected only a few times. The chain is built from TRBV29-1 and TRBJ2-2; D gene unclear. Deletions cut 5 bases from V and 1 base from J, with 11 bases between. The CDR3 is 14 residues long. Germline assignment: CDR1 SQVTM and CDR2 ANQGSEA. The CDR3 sequence is CSVQPWLNTGELFF. In DNA form, the CDR3 reads TGCAGCGTTCAACCTTGGCTGAACACCGGGGAGCTGTTTTTT.

The rearrangement links TRBV5-6 to TRBJ2-7; TRBD1 matches 9 bases. Germline V lookup: CDR1 SGHDT, CDR2 YYEEEE. J lost 4 bases, V lost 3 bases, and 5 bases had no gene match. There are 14 residues in the CDR3. The CDR3, as DNA: TGTGCCAGCAGCTGGGGGGACAGGGCATACGAGCAGTACTTC. It translates to CASSWGDRAYEQYF.

The rearrangement uses TRBV2 and TRBJ2-7; 9 bases line up with TRBD1. The CDR3 is 12 amino acids. The germline gives CDR1 SNHLY, CDR2 FYNNEI. The J segment lost 6 bases and the V segment lost 6 bases, leaving 3 bases of the junction unmatched. The CDR3: CASRRQGVEQYF. DNA for the CDR3: TGTGCCAGCAGAAGACAGGGGGTCGAGCAGTACTTC.